This TCR beta chain was sequenced during a study of CD8+ T cells in alopecia areata. Study background: Tofacitinib dosing lasted 6 to 18 months, which was then followed by 6 months off drug.

Once RNA had been extracted, it was reverse transcribed into cDNA to act as the sequencing template. Using immunoSEQ multiplex PCR, the repertoire was profiled, and TCRdb retains in-frame clones only, with some absent. This sample has about 300,000 clones, with 58% found just once. As for treatment: oral pan-JAK inhibitor, 5-10 mg twice daily. This receptor was obtained from a human donor with alopecia areata. Specimen: CD4+ T cells sorted from blood, collected at week 24, from a patient treated with tofacitinib.

For the CDR3, the DNA is TGTGCCAGCAGTGGACGGACGGCTAACACTGAAGCTTTCTTT. This translates into CASSGRTANTEAFF. The chain recombines TRBV2 with TRBJ1-1; D remains ambiguous. Germline lookup yields CDR1 SNHLY and CDR2 FYNNEI. Trimming cost V 4 bases and J 2 bases, with 11 bases left between them. The CDR3 extends over 14 amino acids.